This entry features one T cell receptor beta chain sequence. Its matching antigen is unknown. The sample comes from a study of OX40 agonist ivuxolimab in advanced cancers. The study's findings and limits: Among the nonresponders, some also had low normalized T-cell clonal expansion.

The method was immunoSEQ multiplex PCR; TCRdb's version includes in-frame clones alone and lacks a portion of them. This table has 90,000 or so clones, around nine tenths appearing once. Germline values: CDR1 SGHDN, CDR2 FVKESK. V lost 2 bases and J lost 1, with 5 bases in between. The CDR3 has 13 residues. The TCR comes from an adult with an advanced solid tumor such as melanoma, head and neck, liver or kidney cancer. This sequence joins TRBV14 and TRBJ1-1; unclear D gene. The sequencing here drew on CD4+ or CD8+ T cells sorted from blood, taken in a trial of the OX40 agonist ivuxolimab. CDR3: CASSQSKNTEAFF. DNA of the CDR3: TGTGCCAGCAGCCAATCGAAGAACACTGAAGCTTTCTTT.